This T cell receptor beta chain was captured by sequencing in a study of blood T cell repertoires in COVID-19. Study overall: Collection of acute and convalescent COVID-19 samples took place in the United States, Italy and Spain. PBMCs, B-cell-depleted T cells, or T cells provided the cDNA or gDNA that made up the material.

Germline V gene lookup returns CDR1 LGHDT and CDR2 YNNKEL (reference sequence). The length of the CDR3 is 15 residues. The J segment lost 6 bases and the V segment lost 1 base, leaving 3 bases of the junction unmatched. Original processing methods: Reference gene primers were amplified, and this amplification served to estimate nucleated cell counts. Sequencing was performed with immunoSEQ multiplex PCR; in TCRdb, only in-frame clones are kept and a portion is missing. V, J and clone size derive from that table, while D and trimming were established from the DNA sequence. The sample holds roughly 51,000 clones, about nine tenths seen once.

The chain joins TRBV3-1 (or the pseudogene TRBV3-2) to TRBJ1-6, with TRBD1 matching 7 bases. Sequencing was done on a sample of peripheral blood. The sequence was obtained from a man in his forties or fifties with active COVID-19. CDR3 DNA: TGTGCCAGCAGCCAAGTTCCAGGGGGTAATTCACCCCTCCACTTT. Protein sequence: CASSQVPGGNSPLHF.